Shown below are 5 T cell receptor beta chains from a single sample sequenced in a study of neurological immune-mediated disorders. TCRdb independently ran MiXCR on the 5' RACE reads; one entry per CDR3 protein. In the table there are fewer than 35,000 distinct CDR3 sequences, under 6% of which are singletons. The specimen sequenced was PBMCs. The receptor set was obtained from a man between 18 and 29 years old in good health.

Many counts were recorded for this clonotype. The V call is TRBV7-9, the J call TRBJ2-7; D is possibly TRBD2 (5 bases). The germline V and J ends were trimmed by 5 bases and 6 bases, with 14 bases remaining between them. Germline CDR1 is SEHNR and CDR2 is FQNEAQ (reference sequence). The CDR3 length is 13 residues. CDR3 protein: CASSVPPRAEQYF. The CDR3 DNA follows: TGTGCCAGCAGCGTCCCGCCGCGGGCCGAGCAGTACTTC.

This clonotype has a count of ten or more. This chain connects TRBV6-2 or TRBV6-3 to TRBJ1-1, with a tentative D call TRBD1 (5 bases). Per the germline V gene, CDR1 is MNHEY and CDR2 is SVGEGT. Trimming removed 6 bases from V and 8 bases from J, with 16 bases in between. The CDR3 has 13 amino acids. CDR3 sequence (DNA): TGTGCCAGCAGGTCTCACAGGACCTTGGAAGCTTTCTTT. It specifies CASRSHRTLEAFF.

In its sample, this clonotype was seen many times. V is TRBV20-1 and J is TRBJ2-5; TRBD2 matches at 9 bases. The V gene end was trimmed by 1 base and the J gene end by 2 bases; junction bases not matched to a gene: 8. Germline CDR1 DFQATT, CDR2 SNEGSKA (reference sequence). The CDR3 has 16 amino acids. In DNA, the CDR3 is TGCAGTGCTAGAGCGGCCCTAGCGGGGAGGCAAGAGACCCAGTACTTC. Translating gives CSARAALAGRQETQYF.

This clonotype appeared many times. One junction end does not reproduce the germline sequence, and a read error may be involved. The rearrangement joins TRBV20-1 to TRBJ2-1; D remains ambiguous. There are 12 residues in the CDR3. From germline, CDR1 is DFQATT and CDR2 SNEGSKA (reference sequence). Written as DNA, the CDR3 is TGCAGTGCCAGAGCAGGTTACAATGAGCAGTTCTTC. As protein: CSARAGYNEQFF.

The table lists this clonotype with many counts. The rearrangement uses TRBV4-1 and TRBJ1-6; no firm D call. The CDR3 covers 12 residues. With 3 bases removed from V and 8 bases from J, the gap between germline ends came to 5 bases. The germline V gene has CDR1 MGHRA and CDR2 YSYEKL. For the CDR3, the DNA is TGCGCCAGCAGCCAGGCCTATTCACCCCTCCACTTT. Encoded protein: CASSQAYSPLHF.